This entry concerns a single TCR beta chain. This record comes from a study of blood T cell repertoires in COVID-19. At the level of the study: Samples of COVID-19 (acute and convalescent) were obtained from the United States, Italy and Spain. T cells, B-cell-depleted T cells, or PBMCs supplied cDNA or gDNA.

Original processing methods: Amplification with reference gene primers provided the estimates of nucleated cell counts. TCRdb's copy holds only in-frame clones and misses some; the assay was immunoSEQ multiplex PCR. V, J and clone size are those of that table, while D and trimming were read from the DNA. The repertoire has roughly 200,000 clones, approximately 84% of them found once; the top ten carry about 6%. Germline assignment: CDR1 LNHDA and CDR2 SQIVND (reference sequence). The V gene lost 4 bases and the J gene lost 5 bases, with 27 bases spanning the gap. CDR3 length equals 19 residues. The chain has TRBV19 and TRBJ2-1; TRBD1 is a possible D gene (6 bases). Sample: peripheral blood. The receptor comes from a man older than 75 with acute or convalescent COVID-19. The CDR3 nucleotides read TGTGCCAGTAGTAAACGCGGAACAGGGTGGCTAGCTCGGGACAATGAGCAGTTCTTC. Translation gives CASSKRGTGWLARDNEQFF.